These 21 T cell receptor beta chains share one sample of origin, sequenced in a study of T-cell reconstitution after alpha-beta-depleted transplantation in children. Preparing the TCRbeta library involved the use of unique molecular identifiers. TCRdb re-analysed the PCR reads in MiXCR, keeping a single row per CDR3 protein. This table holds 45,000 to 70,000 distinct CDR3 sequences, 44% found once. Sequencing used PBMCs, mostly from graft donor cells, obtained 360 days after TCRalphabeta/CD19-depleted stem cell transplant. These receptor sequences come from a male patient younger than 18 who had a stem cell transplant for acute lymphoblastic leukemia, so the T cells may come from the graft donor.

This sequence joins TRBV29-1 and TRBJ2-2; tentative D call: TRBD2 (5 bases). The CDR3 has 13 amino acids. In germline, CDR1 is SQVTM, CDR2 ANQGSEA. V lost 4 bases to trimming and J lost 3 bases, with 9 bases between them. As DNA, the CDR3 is TGCAGCGTTGTTGGGGAGTACACCGGGGAGCTGTTTTTT. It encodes CSVVGEYTGELFF.

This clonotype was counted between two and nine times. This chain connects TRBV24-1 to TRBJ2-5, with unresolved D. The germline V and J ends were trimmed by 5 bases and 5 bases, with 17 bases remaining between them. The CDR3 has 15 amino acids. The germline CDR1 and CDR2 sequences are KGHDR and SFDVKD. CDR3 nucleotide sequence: TGTGCCACCAGTGTCCCAACACTCGGAAGCGAGACCCAGTACTTC. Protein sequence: CATSVPTLGSETQYF.

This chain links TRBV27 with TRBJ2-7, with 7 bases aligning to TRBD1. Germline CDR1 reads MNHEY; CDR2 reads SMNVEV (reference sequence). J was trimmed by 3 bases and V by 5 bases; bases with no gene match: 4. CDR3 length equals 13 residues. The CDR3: CASSGRQGYEQYF. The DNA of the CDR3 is TGTGCCAGCAGTGGGAGACAGGGCTACGAGCAGTACTTC.

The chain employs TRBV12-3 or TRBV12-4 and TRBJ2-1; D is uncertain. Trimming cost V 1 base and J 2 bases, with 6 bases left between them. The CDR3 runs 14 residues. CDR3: CASSLGNPYNEQFF. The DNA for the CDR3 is TGTGCCAGCAGTTTAGGGAACCCCTACAATGAGCAGTTCTTC.

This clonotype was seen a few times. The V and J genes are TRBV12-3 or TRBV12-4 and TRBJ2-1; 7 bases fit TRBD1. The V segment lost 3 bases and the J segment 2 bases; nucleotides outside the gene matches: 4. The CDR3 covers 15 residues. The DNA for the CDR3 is TGTGCCAGCAGTTTCGGGACAGAGCCCTACAATGAGCAGTTCTTC. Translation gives CASSFGTEPYNEQFF.

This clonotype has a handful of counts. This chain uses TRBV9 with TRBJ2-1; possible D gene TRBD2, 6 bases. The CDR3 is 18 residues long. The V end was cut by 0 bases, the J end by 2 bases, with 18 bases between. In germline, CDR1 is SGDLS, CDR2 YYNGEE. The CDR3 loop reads CASSVGLASGGPYNEQFF. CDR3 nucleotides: TGTGCCAGCAGCGTAGGGCTAGCGAGCGGAGGGCCCTACAATGAGCAGTTCTTC.

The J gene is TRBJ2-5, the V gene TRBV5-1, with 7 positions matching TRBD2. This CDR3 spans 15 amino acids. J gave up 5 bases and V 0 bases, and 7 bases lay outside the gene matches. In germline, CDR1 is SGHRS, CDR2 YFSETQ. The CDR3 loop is CASSLEGGPQETQYF. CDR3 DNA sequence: TGCGCCAGCAGCTTGGAGGGAGGGCCCCAGGAGACCCAGTACTTC.

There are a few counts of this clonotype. The CDR3 is CASSQGTLKGGTQYF. CDR3 nucleotides: TGTGCCAGCAGCCAAGGGACACTCAAGGGAGGGACCCAGTACTTC. The chain recombines TRBV4-2 with TRBJ2-5, with a possible D match to TRBD2 (6 bases). CDR3 size: 15 residues. CDR1 LGHNA and CDR2 YNFKEQ come from the germline V gene. V dropped 1 base and J dropped 7 bases, with 16 bases sitting between them.

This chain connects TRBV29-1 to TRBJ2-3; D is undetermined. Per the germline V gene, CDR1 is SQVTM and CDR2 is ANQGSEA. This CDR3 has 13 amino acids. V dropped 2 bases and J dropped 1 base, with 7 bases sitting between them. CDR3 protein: CSVETSGTDTQYF. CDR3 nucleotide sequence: TGCAGCGTTGAAACCAGCGGCACAGATACGCAGTATTTT.

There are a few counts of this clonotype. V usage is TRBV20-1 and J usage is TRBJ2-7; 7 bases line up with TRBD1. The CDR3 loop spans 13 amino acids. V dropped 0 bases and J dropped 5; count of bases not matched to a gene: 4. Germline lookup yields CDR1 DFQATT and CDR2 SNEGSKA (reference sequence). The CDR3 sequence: CSARDPDRDEQYF. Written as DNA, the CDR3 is TGCAGTGCTAGAGACCCAGACAGGGACGAGCAGTACTTC.

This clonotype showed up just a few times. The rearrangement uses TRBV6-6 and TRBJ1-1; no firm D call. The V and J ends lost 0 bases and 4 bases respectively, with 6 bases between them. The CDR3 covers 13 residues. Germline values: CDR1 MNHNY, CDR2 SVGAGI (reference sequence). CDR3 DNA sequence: TGTGCCAGCAGTTACTCCTTGGGCACTGAAGCTTTCTTT. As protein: CASSYSLGTEAFF.

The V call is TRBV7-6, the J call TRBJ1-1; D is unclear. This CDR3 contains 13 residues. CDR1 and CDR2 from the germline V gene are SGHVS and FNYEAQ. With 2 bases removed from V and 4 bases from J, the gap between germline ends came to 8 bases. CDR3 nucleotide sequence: TGTGCCAGCAGCTTAAAAGGTGGCACTGAAGCTTTCTTT. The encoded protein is CASSLKGGTEAFF.

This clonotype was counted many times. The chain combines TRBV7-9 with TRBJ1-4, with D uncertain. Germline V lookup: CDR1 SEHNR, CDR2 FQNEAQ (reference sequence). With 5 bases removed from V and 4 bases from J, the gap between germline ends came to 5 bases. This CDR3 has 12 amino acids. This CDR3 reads CASSPINEKLFF. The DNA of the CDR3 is TGTGCCAGCAGCCCGATTAATGAAAAACTGTTTTTT. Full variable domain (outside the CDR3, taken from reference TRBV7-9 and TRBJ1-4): DTGVSQNPRHKITKRGQNVTFRCDPISEHNRLYWYRQTLGQGPEFLTYFQNEAQLEKSRLLSDRFSAERPKGSFSTLEIQRTEQGDSAMYLCASSPINEKLFFGSGTQLSVL.

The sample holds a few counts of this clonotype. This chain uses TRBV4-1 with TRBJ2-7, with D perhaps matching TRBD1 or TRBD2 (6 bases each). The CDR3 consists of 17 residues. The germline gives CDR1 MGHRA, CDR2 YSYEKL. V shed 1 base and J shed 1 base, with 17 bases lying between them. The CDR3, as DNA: TGCGCCAGCAGCCAAGGGGCACAGGGAGGAACATCCTACGAGCAGTACTTC. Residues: CASSQGAQGGTSYEQYF.

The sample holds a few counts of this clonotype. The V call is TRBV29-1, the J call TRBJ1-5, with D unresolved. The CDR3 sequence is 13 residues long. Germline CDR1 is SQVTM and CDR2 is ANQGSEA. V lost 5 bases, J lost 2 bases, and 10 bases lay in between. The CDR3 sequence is CSVSERGNQPQHF. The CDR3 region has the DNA TGCAGCGTTTCAGAAAGGGGCAATCAGCCCCAGCATTTT.

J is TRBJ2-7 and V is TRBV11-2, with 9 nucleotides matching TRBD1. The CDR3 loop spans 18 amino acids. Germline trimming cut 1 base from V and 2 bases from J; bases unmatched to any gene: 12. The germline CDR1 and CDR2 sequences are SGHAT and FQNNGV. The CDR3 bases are TGTGCCAGCAGCTTAGTTAGGGGACAGGGACGAAAGACCTACGAGCAGTACTTC. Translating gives CASSLVRGQGRKTYEQYF.

The CDR3 loop reads CASSMNQETQYF. The CDR3 region has the DNA TGCGCCAGCAGCATGAACCAAGAGACCCAGTACTTC. The J gene is TRBJ2-5, the V gene TRBV5-1; D is uncertain. Between the trimmed V and J ends, which lost 4 bases and 0 bases, there was a span of 4 bases. Germline V gene sequence: CDR1 SGHRS, CDR2 YFSETQ. The CDR3 totals 12 residues. Using reference TRBV5-1 and TRBJ2-5 for the parts outside the CDR3, the full variable domain is KAGVTQTPRYLIKTRGQQVTLSCSPISGHRSVSWYQQTPGQGLQFLFEYFSETQRNKGNFPGRFSGRQFSNSRSEMNVSTLELGDSALYLCASSMNQETQYFGPGTRLLVL.

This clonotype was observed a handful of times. CDR3: CASSPRGTERTQYF. CDR3 DNA sequence: TGTGCCAGCAGCCCAAGGGGGACAGAGAGAACGCAGTACTTC. This chain joins TRBV11-1 and TRBJ2-7; 7 positions match TRBD1. CDR3 length equals 14 residues. Losses at the gene ends were 5 bases for V and 9 bases for J; bases not matched to a gene: 13. Germline V gives CDR1 SGHAT, CDR2 FQDESV (reference sequence).

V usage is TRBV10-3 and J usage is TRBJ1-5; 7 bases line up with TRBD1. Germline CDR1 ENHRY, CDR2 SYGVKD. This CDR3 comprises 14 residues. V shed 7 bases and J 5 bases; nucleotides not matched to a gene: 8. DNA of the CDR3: TGTGCCATCAAAATAACCCAGGGGGATCAGCCCCAGCATTTT. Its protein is CAIKITQGDQPQHF.

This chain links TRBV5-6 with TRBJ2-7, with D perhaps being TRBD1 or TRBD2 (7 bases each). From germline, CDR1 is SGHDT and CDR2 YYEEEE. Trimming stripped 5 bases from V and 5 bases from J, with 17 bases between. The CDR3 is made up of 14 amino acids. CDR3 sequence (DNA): TGTGCCAGCAGATGGGGCGCAGGGGGGGACGAGCAGTACTTC. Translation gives CASRWGAGGDEQYF.

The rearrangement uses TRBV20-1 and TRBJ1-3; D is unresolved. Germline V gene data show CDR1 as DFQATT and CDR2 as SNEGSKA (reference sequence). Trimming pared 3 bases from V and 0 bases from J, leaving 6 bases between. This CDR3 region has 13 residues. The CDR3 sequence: CSASLSSGNTIYF. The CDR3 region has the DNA TGCAGTGCTAGCTTGAGCTCTGGAAACACCATATATTTT.